This TCR beta chain was recovered during a study of T cell responses to AZD1222 COVID-19 vaccine. Background on the study: The study pooled second doses at about 4 or about 12 weeks.

Of note for this clone: As yet, its antigen is unknown.

Sequenced by immunoSEQ multiplex PCR; TCRdb stores in-frame clones only, minus some. The table lists approximately 120,000 clones, about nine tenths of them singletons, with roughly 5% in the top ten. J gave up 4 bases and V 8 bases, and 8 bases lay outside the gene matches. The germline gives CDR1 LNHDA, CDR2 SQIVND (reference sequence). This CDR3 has 15 residues. Overall study results and limits: Distributed over spike, vaccine-associated CD4 TCRs predominated at 160-218 and 743-854. Females outnumbered males among donors, who were mostly white British; clonal diversity was possibly underestimated. Close to half of spike-specific TCRs reportedly recognize unmutated variant regions.

The sequence derives from an adult in good health. This chain connects TRBV19 to TRBJ1-6; 7 nucleotides match TRBD1. The material was peripheral blood, obtained on day 0 of AZD1222 vaccination. The CDR3 DNA sequence: TGTGCCAGTCATAACAGGGGTCAATATAATTCACCCCTCCACTTT. Translating it yields CASHNRGQYNSPLHF. The full variable domain, rest sourced from reference TRBV19 and TRBJ1-6, is DGGITQSPKYLFRKEGQNVTLSCEQNLNHDAMYWYRQDPGQGLRLIYYSQIVNDFQKGDIAEGYSVSREKKESFPLTVTSAQKNPTAFYLCASHNRGQYNSPLHFGNGTRLTVT.